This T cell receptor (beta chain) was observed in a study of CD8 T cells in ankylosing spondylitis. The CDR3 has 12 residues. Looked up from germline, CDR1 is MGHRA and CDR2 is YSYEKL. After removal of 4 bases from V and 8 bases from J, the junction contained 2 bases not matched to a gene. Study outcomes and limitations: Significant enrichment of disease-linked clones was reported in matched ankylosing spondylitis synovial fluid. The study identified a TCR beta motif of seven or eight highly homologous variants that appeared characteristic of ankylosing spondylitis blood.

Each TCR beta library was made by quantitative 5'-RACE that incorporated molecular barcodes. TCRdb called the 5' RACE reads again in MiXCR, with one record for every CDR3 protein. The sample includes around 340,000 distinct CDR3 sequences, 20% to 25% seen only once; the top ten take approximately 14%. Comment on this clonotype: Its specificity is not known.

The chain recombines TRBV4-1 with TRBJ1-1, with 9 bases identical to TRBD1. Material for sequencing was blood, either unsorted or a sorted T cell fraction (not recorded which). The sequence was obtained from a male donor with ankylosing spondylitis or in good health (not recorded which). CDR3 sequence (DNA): TGCGCCAGCAGCCGCACAGGGGGCGAAGCTTTCTTT. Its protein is CASSRTGGEAFF.